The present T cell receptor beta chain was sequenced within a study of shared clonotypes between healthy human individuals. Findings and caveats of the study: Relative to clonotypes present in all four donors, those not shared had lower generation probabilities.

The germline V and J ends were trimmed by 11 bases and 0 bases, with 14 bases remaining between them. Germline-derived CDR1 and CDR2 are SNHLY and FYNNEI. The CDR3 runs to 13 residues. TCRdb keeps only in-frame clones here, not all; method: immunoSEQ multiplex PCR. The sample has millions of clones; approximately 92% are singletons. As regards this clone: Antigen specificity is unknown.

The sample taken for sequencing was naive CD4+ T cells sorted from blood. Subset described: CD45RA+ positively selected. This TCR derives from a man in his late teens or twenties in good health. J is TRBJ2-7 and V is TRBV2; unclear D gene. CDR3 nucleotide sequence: TGTGCCTGTGGCACAGACAACTCCTACGAGCAGTACTTC. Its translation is CACGTDNSYEQYF.